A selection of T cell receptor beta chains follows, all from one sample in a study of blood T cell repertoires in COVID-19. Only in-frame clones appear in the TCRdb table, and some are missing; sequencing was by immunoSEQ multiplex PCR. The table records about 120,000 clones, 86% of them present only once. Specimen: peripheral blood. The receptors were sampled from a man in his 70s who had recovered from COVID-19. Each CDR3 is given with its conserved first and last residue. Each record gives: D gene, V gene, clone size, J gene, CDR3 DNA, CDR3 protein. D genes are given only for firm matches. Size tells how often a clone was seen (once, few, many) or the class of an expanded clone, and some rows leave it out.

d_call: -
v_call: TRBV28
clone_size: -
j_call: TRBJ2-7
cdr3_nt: TGTGCCAGCAGTTCCCCGACAGTTTACGAGCAGTACTTC
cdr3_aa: CASSSPTVYEQYF

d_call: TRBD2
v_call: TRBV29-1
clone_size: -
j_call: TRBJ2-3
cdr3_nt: TGCAGCGGAGTTCGGGGGGTTACAGATACGCAGTATTTT
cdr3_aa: CSGVRGVTDTQYF

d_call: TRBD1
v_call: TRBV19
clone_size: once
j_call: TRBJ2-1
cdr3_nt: TGTGCCAGTAGTACCGACAGGGGAAACCGGGACAATGAGCAGTTCTTC
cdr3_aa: CASSTDRGNRDNEQFF

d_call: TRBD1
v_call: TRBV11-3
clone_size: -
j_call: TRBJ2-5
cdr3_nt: TGTGCCAGCAGCAAGACAGGGGTAGAGACCCAGTACTTC
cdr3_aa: CASSKTGVETQYF

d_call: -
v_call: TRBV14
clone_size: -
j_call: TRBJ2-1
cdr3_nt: TGTGCCAGCAGCCTCCAGGGGAACTACAATGAGCAGTTCTTC
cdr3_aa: CASSLQGNYNEQFF

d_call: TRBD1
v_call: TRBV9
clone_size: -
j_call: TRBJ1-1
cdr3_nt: TGTGCCAGCAGCGTAGAAGGGGGCCCCGTGGAAGCTTTCTTT
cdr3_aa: CASSVEGGPVEAFF

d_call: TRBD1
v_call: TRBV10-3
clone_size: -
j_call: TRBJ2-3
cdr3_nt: TGTGCCATCAGAGGACAGGGCGGGGGCACAGATACGCAGTATTTT
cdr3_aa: CAIRGQGGGTDTQYF

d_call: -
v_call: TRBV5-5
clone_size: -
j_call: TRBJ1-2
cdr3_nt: TGTGCCACTGCTTCTGGGGCTTTCCGTCCCGGCGCCTTC
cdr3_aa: CATASGAFRPGAF

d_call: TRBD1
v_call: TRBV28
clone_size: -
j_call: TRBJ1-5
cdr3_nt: TGTGCCAGCAGGTTTAGGACAGGGGGCAATCAGCCCCAGCATTTT
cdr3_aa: CASRFRTGGNQPQHF

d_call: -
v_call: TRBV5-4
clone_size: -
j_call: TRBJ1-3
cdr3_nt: TGTGCCAGCAGCTACGGCGGTCATTCTGGAAACACCATATATTTT
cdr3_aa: CASSYGGHSGNTIYF

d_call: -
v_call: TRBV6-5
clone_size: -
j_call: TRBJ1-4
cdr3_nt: TGTGCCAGCAGAGAGATCTCGACTAATGAAAAACTGTTTTTT
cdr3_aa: CASREISTNEKLFF

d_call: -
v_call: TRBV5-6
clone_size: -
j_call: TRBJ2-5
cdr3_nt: TGTGCCAGCAGCTTGTGGCCGATCGACCAAGAGACCCAGTACTTC
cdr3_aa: CASSLWPIDQETQYF

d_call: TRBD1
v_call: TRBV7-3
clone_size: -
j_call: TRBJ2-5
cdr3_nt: TGTGCCAGCAGCTTAAACAGGGGCGAGACCCAGTACTTC
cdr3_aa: CASSLNRGETQYF

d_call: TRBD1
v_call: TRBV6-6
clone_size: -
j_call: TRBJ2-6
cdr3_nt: TGTGCCAGCAGTTTCTCAGGGGGCAGGGGGGCCAACGTCCTGACTTTC
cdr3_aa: CASSFSGGRGANVLTF

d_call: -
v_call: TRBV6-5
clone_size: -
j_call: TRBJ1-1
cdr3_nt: TGTGCCAGCAGTTACTCAAACAGGCGCGGAGTTGAAGCTTTCTTT
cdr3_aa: CASSYSNRRGVEAFF

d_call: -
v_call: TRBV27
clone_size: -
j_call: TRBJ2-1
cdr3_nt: TGTGCCAGGGTACGGGGGGCGATGCAATGTGAGCAGTTCTTC
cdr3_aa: CARVRGAMQCEQFF

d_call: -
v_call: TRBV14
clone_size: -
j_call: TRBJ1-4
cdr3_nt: TGTGCCAGCAGCGGTTGGGTCGGGGGGCAGAAGTCTAATGAAAAACTGTTTTTT
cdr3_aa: CASSGWVGGQKSNEKLFF

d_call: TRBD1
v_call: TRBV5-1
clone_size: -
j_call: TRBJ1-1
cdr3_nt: TGCGCCAGCAGCTTGGCTACAGGGGTTGTCACTGAAGCTTTCTTT
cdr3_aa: CASSLATGVVTEAFF

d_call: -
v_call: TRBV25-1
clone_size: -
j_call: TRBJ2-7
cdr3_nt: TGTGCCAGCGGAGAAATACGGGGCGAGCAGTACTTC
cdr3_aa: CASGEIRGEQYF

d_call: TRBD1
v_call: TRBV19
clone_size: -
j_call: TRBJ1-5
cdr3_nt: TGTGCCAGTAGTAACAAGGGACAGGGGTTCCAGCCCCAGCATTTT
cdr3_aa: CASSNKGQGFQPQHF

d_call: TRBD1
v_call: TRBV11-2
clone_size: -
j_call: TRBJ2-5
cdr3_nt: TGTGCCAGCAGCTTCGGACAGGGAGAGACCCAGTACTTC
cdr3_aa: CASSFGQGETQYF

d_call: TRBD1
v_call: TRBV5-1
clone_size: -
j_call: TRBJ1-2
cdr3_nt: TGCGCCAGCAGCTATGGACAGGGTGGCTATGGCTACACCTTC
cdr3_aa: CASSYGQGGYGYTF

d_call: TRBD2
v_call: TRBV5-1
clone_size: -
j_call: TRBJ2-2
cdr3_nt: TGCGCCAGCAGCTTGTCGGGGGAGGGCACCGGGGAGCTGTTTTTT
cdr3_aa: CASSLSGEGTGELFF

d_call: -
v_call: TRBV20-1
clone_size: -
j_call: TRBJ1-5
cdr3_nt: TGCAGTGCTAGTGAACAGGCCTCCATAACCCAGCATTTT
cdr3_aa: CSASEQASITQHF

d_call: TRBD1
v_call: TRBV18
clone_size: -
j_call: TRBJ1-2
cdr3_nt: TGTGCCAGCTCACTTGGGGCAGGGGGCAACTATGGCTACACCTTC
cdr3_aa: CASSLGAGGNYGYTF

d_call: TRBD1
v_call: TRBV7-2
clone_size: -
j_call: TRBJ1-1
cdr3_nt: TGTGCCAGCAGCACACAGGGGGACACTGAAGCTTTCTTT
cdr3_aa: CASSTQGDTEAFF

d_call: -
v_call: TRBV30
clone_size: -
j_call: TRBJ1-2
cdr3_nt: TGTGCCTGGAGTGTTTCCGGGGTGGGTGGCTACACCTTC
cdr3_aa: CAWSVSGVGGYTF

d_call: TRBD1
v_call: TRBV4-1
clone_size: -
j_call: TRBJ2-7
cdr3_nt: TGCGCCAGCAGCCAAGGCCGACAGGGCTCCTACGAGCAGTACTTC
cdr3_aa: CASSQGRQGSYEQYF

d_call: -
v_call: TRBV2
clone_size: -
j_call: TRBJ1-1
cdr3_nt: TGTGCCAGCAAGCGCACGACTTCTGAAGCTTTCTTT
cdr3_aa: CASKRTTSEAFF

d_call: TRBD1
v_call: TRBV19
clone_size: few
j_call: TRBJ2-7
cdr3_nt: TGTGCCAGTAGTGACAGGGGCTACGAGCAGTACTTC
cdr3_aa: CASSDRGYEQYF

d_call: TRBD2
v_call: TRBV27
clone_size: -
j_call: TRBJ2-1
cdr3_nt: TGTGCCAGCAGTCTCCGGACTAGCGGGAGTTGGTATGAGCAGTTCTTC
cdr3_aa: CASSLRTSGSWYEQFF

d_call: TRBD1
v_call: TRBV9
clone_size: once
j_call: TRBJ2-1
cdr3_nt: TGTGCCAGCAGCGTAACCCGGGACAGGGGGTCGATGTTGTTCTTC
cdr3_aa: CASSVTRDRGSMLFF

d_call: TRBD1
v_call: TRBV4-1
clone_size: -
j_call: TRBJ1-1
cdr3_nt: TGCGCCAGCAGCCCAGGCCTCGGGACAGGGGGCTTTGCTTTCTTT
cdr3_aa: CASSPGLGTGGFAFF

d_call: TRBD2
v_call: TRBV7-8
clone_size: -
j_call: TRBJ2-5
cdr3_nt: TGTGCCAGCAGCTCCGGACTAGCGGGAATCTTTGGCTTAAGCGAGCAAGAGACCCAGTACTTC
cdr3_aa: CASSSGLAGIFGLSEQETQYF

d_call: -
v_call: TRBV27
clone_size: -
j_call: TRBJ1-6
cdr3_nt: TGTGCCAGCAGTTCGTCTGGACCGCGAACTAGCTCCTATAATTCACCCCTCCACTTT
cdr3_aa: CASSSSGPRTSSYNSPLHF

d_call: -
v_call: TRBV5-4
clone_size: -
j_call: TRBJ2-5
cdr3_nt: TGTGCCAGCAGCCCCGGACTGTACCAAGAGACCCAGTACTTC
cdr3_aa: CASSPGLYQETQYF

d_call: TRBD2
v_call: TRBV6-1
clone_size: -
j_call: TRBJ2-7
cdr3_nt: TGTGCCAGCAGTGCGCTGCCGGGACTAGCAGACGGGTCCGAGCAGTACTTC
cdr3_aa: CASSALPGLADGSEQYF

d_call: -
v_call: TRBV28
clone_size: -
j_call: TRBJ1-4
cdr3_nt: TGTGCCAGCAGTTTGGCAGAGACAAATGAAAAACTGTTTTTT
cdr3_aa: CASSLAETNEKLFF

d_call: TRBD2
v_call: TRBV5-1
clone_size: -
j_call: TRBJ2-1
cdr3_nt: TGCGCCAGCAGCTTCGGGGGGACGAATGAGCAGTTCTTC
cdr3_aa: CASSFGGTNEQFF

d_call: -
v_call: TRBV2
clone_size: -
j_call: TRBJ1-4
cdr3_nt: TGTGCCGTACAGGGTGACGGCGGCGAAAAACTGTTTTTT
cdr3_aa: CAVQGDGGEKLFF

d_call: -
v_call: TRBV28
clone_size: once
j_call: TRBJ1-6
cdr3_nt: TGTGCCAGCAGAGAGGGTATCTTATCATCACCCCTCCACTTT
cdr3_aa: CASREGILSSPLHF

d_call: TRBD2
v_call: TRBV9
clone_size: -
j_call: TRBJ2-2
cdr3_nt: TGTGCCAGCAGCGTTGGTAGCGGGAATGTTGCCGGGGAGCTGTTTTTT
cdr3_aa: CASSVGSGNVAGELFF

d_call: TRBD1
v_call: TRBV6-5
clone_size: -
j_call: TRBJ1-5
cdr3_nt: TGTGCCAGCAGTTATGGGACAGACAATAGCAATCAGCCCCAGCATTTT
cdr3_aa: CASSYGTDNSNQPQHF

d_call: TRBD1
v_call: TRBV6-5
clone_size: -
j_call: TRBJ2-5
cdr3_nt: TGTGCCAGCAGTTACGACAGGGGAATGTCAGAGACCCAGTACTTC
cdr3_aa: CASSYDRGMSETQYF

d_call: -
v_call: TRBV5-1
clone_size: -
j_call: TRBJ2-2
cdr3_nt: TGCGCCAGCAGCTTGTCCCTCCCGGCGGACGGGGAGCTGTTTTTT
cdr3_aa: CASSLSLPADGELFF

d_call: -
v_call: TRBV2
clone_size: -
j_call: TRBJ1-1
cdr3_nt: TGTGCCAGCAGACGACAGGTGGGGACTGAAGCTTTCTTT
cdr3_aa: CASRRQVGTEAFF